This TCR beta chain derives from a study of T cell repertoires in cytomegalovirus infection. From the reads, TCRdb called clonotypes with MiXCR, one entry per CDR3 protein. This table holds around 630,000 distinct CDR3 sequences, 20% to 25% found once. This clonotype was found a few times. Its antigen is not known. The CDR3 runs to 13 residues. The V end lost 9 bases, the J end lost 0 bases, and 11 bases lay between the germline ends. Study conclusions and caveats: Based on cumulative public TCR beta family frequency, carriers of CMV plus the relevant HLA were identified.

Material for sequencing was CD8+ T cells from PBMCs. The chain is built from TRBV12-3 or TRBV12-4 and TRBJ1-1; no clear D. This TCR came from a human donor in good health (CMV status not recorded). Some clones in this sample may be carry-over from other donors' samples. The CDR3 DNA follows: TGTGCCAGTAAACCGACGGTGAACACTGAAGCTTTCTTT. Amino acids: CASKPTVNTEAFF.